The 31 T cell receptor beta chains presented below share a single source sample, sequenced in a study of control samples from healthy donors and cancer patients. Using immunoSEQ multiplex PCR, the repertoire was profiled, and TCRdb retains in-frame clones only, with some absent. Of under 200,000 clones in the sample, around 90% are singletons; the top ten hold 4.5% to 6%. The sequencing sample was made of blood. These receptor sequences come from a woman between 25 and 40 years old in good health.

The J gene is TRBJ1-6, the V gene TRBV9; 9 bases are shared with TRBD1. CDR3 length: 15 amino acids. In germline, CDR1 is SGDLS, CDR2 YYNGEE. J gave up 7 bases and V 0 bases, and 2 bases lay outside the gene matches. CDR3 in amino acids: CASSVAGQGNSPLHF. The CDR3 nucleotides are TGTGCCAGCAGCGTAGCGGGACAGGGAAATTCACCCCTCCACTTT.

V and J are TRBV19 and TRBJ1-4; no clear D gene. The length of the CDR3 is 14 residues. With 5 bases removed from V and 8 bases from J, the gap between germline ends came to 15 bases. Germline CDR1 LNHDA, CDR2 SQIVND (reference sequence). As DNA, the CDR3 is TGTGCCAGTAGTCCGGGGTTAAAGAGAGAAAAACTGTTTTTT. This gives the protein CASSPGLKREKLFF.

This clone was seen once. The rearrangement joins TRBV7-8 to TRBJ2-1, with D possibly being TRBD2 (6 bases). The germline V gene encodes CDR1 SGHVS and CDR2 FQNEAQ. Trimming took off 1 base at V and 5 bases at J, with 18 bases between the two ends. The CDR3 is 17 amino acids. Here the CDR3 DNA reads TGTGCCAGCAGCTTAGGGAGACGGGGGATCGTAAACAATGAGCAGTTCTTC. The encoded protein is CASSLGRRGIVNNEQFF.

This clone was seen once. V usage is TRBV27 and J usage is TRBJ2-1; TRBD2 might be the D (7 bases). Trimming pared 2 bases from V and 8 bases from J, leaving 13 bases between. Germline V gene sequence: CDR1 MNHEY, CDR2 SMNVEV (reference sequence). The CDR3 covers 14 residues. In nucleotides, the CDR3 is TGTGCCAGCAGTTTAAGGGGGACTACCGATGAGCAGTTCTTC. Translating gives CASSLRGTTDEQFF.

The chain carries TRBV12-3 or TRBV12-4 and TRBJ2-2; weak D call: TRBD2 (5 bases). CDR3 length equals 11 residues. V lost 1 base, J lost 13 bases, and 7 bases lay in between. In nucleotides, the CDR3 is TGTGCCAGCAGTTTAGGGGGAGCGCTGTTTTTT. Amino acid sequence: CASSLGGALFF.

The chain recombines TRBV6-6 with TRBJ1-5; D is uncertain. CDR3 length: 15 residues. Germline CDR1 and CDR2: MNHNY and SVGAGI (reference sequence). V dropped 2 bases and J dropped 4 bases, with 12 bases sitting between them. As DNA, the CDR3 is TGTGCCAGCAGTTACACAGAAATCGGTAATCAGCCCCAGCATTTT. This sequence encodes CASSYTEIGNQPQHF.

The rearrangement uses TRBV12-3 or TRBV12-4 and TRBJ2-7, with D tentatively TRBD1 or TRBD2 (5 bases each). This CDR3 comprises 13 residues. Deletions cut 1 base from V and 4 bases from J, with 8 bases between. CDR3 residues: CASSLGGGYEQYV. The CDR3 DNA reads as TGTGCCAGCAGTTTAGGGGGCGGGTACGAGCAGTACGTC.

This clone was seen once. The rearrangement joins TRBV28 to TRBJ2-3; TRBD2 agrees at 8 bases. J lost 2 bases, V lost 3 bases, and 10 bases had no gene match. The CDR3 extends over 17 amino acids. Germline V gene data show CDR1 as MDHEN and CDR2 as SYDVKM. The CDR3 region has the DNA TGTGCCAGCAGTTTTAAAAGGACGGGAGGGCCCACAGATACGCAGTATTTT. Its protein product is CASSFKRTGGPTDTQYF.

V gene TRBV9 combines with J gene TRBJ2-7; 9 bases are a match to TRBD1. There are 17 residues in the CDR3. CDR1 is SGDLS, CDR2 YYNGEE, per germline. The ends lost 0 bases at V and 5 bases at J; junction bases unmatched: 12. The CDR3 loop reads CASSVELVGTGRNEQYV. The CDR3 DNA is TGTGCCAGCAGCGTAGAATTAGTGGGGACAGGGAGAAACGAGCAGTACGTC.

This clone has only a few counts. V gene TRBV2 combines with J gene TRBJ2-7; D is uncertain. The CDR3 extends over 12 amino acids. CDR1 is SNHLY, CDR2 FYNNEI, per germline. CDR3 DNA: TGTGCTCGTGGTAAGATTACCTACGAGCAGTACTTC. This encodes CARGKITYEQYF.

The rearrangement uses TRBV5-3 and TRBJ2-3; D might be TRBD1 (5 bases). TRBV5-3 is reported as an ORF; its role is uncertain. V lost 0 bases and J lost 2, with 13 bases in between. This CDR3 region has 16 residues. The CDR3 spells CARSLEGVGHTDTQYF. For the CDR3, the DNA is TGTGCCAGAAGCTTGGAGGGCGTGGGGCACACAGATACGCAGTATTTT.

The rearrangement uses TRBV19 and TRBJ1-3; D gene ambiguous. Germline CDR1 LNHDA, CDR2 SQIVND (reference sequence). This CDR3 comprises 14 residues. Trimming stripped 7 bases from V and 1 base from J, with 11 bases between. The DNA of the CDR3 is TGTGCCAGTAAACGGGAGACATCTGGAAACACCATATATTTT. Translation: CASKRETSGNTIYF.

The CDR3 nucleotides are TGTGCCAGCAGCGACCGACTAGCTGGGGAGCAGTACGTC. Translation: CASSDRLAGEQYV. This chain uses TRBV11-2 with TRBJ2-7; 7 bases map to TRBD2. The CDR3 is 13 amino acids. Germline lookup yields CDR1 SGHAT and CDR2 FQNNGV. Unmatched junction bases numbered 8, after V lost 5 bases and J lost 7 bases.

V usage is TRBV5-8 and J usage is TRBJ2-2; D possibly uses TRBD1 or TRBD2 (6 bases each). This CDR3 has 15 amino acids. Germline V gene sequence: CDR1 SGHTS, CDR2 YDEGEE. V was clipped by 4 bases and J by 4 bases, with 14 bases between them. The CDR3 DNA follows: TGTGCCAGCAGCCTAGGAGGGGGTTTCACCGGGGAGCTGTTTTTT. Protein sequence: CASSLGGGFTGELFF.

The rearrangement links TRBV15 to TRBJ2-6; a possible D gene is TRBD2 (6 bases). Germline loops: CDR1 LNHNV, CDR2 YYDKDF (reference sequence). The germline V and J ends were trimmed by 0 bases and 0 bases, with 9 bases remaining between them. The CDR3 runs 17 residues. For the CDR3, the DNA is TGTGCCACCAGCAGAGAGGCCGGGGGCTCTGGGGCCAACGTCCTGACTTTC. Translating it yields CATSREAGGSGANVLTF.

This clone was observed once. The gene calls are TRBV2 and TRBJ1-4; no clear D. V was trimmed by 4 bases and J by 1 base, leaving 16 bases between them. This CDR3 is 17 amino acids long. Germline V gene lookup returns CDR1 SNHLY and CDR2 FYNNEI. The CDR3 protein is CASSVDTMGETNEKLFF. The CDR3 nucleotides are TGTGCCAGCAGTGTAGACACAATGGGAGAAACTAATGAAAAACTGTTTTTT.

V and J are TRBV3-1 (or the pseudogene TRBV3-2) and TRBJ2-3; possibly TRBD2 for D (6 bases). Germline-derived CDR1 and CDR2 are LGHDT and YNNKEL (reference sequence). The CDR3 contains 15 residues. Trimming pared 0 bases from V and 8 bases from J, leaving 15 bases between. The CDR3: CASSQDEAPRGTQYF. The CDR3 DNA is TGTGCCAGCAGCCAAGATGAGGCCCCGCGGGGTACGCAGTATTTT.

V usage is TRBV10-1 and J usage is TRBJ2-3; D call uncertain. CDR1 WNHNN and CDR2 SYGVQD come from the germline V gene (reference sequence). V was trimmed by 5 bases and J by 2 bases, leaving 17 bases between them. CDR3 length: 16 residues. The CDR3 here is CASSLGRSRLTDTQYF. DNA for the CDR3: TGCGCCAGCAGTTTAGGCCGGAGCCGACTCACAGATACGCAGTATTTT.

This chain connects TRBV19 to TRBJ2-2, with TRBD2 matching over 7 bases. V shed 11 bases, J shed 5 bases, and the junction held 11 bases outside the gene matches. The CDR3 consists of 14 residues. Germline assignment: CDR1 LNHDA and CDR2 SQIVND (reference sequence). The CDR3 reads CAVRGGRETGELFF. CDR3 DNA sequence: TGTGCCGTCCGTGGTGGGCGGGAGACCGGGGAGCTGTTTTTT.

Only a few counts were recorded for this clone. This chain connects TRBV15 to TRBJ1-5; D may be TRBD1 (5 bases). Germline CDR1 reads LNHNV; CDR2 reads YYDKDF (reference sequence). There are 15 residues in the CDR3. V was trimmed by 8 bases and J by 2 bases, leaving 16 bases between them. Here the CDR3 reads CATARDPGGNQPQHF. CDR3 sequence (DNA): TGTGCCACCGCCAGGGACCCGGGCGGCAATCAGCCCCAGCATTTT.

The chain is built from TRBV30 and TRBJ2-3, with 10 positions matching TRBD1. V shed 6 bases and J 4 bases; nucleotides not matched to a gene: 7. This CDR3 is 14 amino acids long. CDR1 and CDR2 (germline): GTSNPN, SVGIG (reference sequence). In DNA form, the CDR3 reads TGTGCCTGTATGGGACAGGGGAGGCCAGATACGCAGTATTTT. This codes for CACMGQGRPDTQYF.

The chain employs TRBV21-1 and TRBJ2-7; TRBD1 is taken as the D call from the table, unchecked against the DNA. TRBV21-1 is reported as a pseudogene. CDR3 length: 16 amino acids. CDR3 nucleotide sequence: TGTGCCAGCAGCCCCGCGCCAGGGGGCTCTTCCCACGAGCAGTACGTC. It specifies CASSPAPGGSSHEQYV.

This rearrangement joins TRBV25-1 to TRBJ2-3, with 8 bases lining up with TRBD2. V was clipped by 3 bases and J by 5 bases; unmatched bases: 7. Germline V gene data show CDR1 as MGHDK and CDR2 as SYGVNS. The CDR3 totals 15 residues. Written as DNA, the CDR3 is TGTGCCAGCAGTGACACAGCGGGAGACGGAGATACGCAGTATTTT. It encodes CASSDTAGDGDTQYF.

The V gene is TRBV10-2, the J gene TRBJ2-7; a possible D gene is TRBD2 (5 bases). V lost 7 bases and J 6 bases, leaving 16 bases between the germline ends. The V gene's germline CDR1 is WSHSY and CDR2 SAAADI. This CDR3 comprises 13 residues. The CDR3 DNA sequence: TGCGCCAGCAAGGAGGTAAGAGTCGGCGAGCAGTACGTC. Protein sequence: CASKEVRVGEQYV.

This chain uses TRBV15 with TRBJ2-5; 9 bases are shared with TRBD2. Looked up from germline, CDR1 is LNHNV and CDR2 is YYDKDF (reference sequence). This CDR3 has 16 residues. The ends lost 1 base at V and 5 bases at J; junction bases unmatched: 8. This CDR3 is CATSRAVREGPETQYF. CDR3 DNA sequence: TGTGCCACCAGCAGAGCGGTGCGGGAGGGCCCCGAGACCCAGTACTTC.

The chain is built from TRBV10-3 and TRBJ2-7; 7 bases map to TRBD1. After removal of 6 bases from V and 6 bases from J, the junction contained 5 bases not matched to a gene. Germline-derived CDR1 and CDR2 are ENHRY and SYGVKD. CDR3 length equals 12 residues. CDR3 in amino acids: CAIRDRQGEQYV. CDR3 sequence (DNA): TGTGCCATCAGGGACCGACAGGGCGAGCAGTACGTC.

CDR3 residues: CASSEFRAPANYGYTF. The CDR3 coding sequence is TGTGCCAGCAGTGAATTTCGGGCCCCAGCTAACTATGGCTACACCTTC. This chain joins TRBV2 and TRBJ1-2; D not certain. The CDR3 covers 16 residues. The germline V gene encodes CDR1 SNHLY and CDR2 FYNNEI. V lost 2 bases, J lost 0 bases, and 13 bases lay in between.

This chain joins TRBV3-1 (or the pseudogene TRBV3-2) and TRBJ1-4; D remains unclear. Germline V gene lookup returns CDR1 LGHDT and CDR2 YNNKEL (reference sequence). CDR3 size: 13 residues. V was shortened by 4 bases and J by 1 base, with 4 bases between the two germline ends. The CDR3 here is CASSRLTNEKLFF. CDR3 sequence (DNA): TGTGCCAGCAGCCGGCTAACTAATGAAAAACTGTTTTTT.

The CDR3 DNA reads TGTGCCTGGAGTGTACCAGGGTCGGAGACCCAGTACTTC. Translated, it gives CAWSVPGSETQYF. The gene calls are TRBV30 and TRBJ2-5, with D possibly matching TRBD1 (5 bases). This CDR3 is 13 amino acids long. Trimming took 0 bases from V and 5 from J, leaving 10 bases between them. Germline CDR1 reads GTSNPN; CDR2 reads SVGIG (reference sequence). Full variable domain (outside the CDR3, taken from reference TRBV30 and TRBJ2-5): SQTIHQWPATLVQPVGSPLSLECTVEGTSNPNLYWYRQAAGRGLQLLFYSVGIGQISSEVPQNLSASRPQDRQFILSSKKLLLSDSGFYLCAWSVPGSETQYFGPGTRLLVL.

The chain links TRBV2 to TRBJ2-7, with TRBD2 matching 14 bases. The germline V gene has CDR1 SNHLY and CDR2 FYNNEI. Trimming removed 6 bases from V and 4 bases from J; junction bases left unmatched: 11. The CDR3 spans 17 residues. The CDR3 protein is CASRSGTSGRVLYEQYF. CDR3 DNA: TGTGCCAGCAGGTCCGGGACTAGCGGGAGAGTATTGTACGAGCAGTACTTC.

The CDR3 DNA reads as TGTGCCAGTAGTATAGTTGTCGCACTGACGAACTATGGCTACACCTTC. The encoded protein is CASSIVVALTNYGYTF. This chain connects TRBV19 to TRBJ1-2; D remains ambiguous. The V and J ends lost 1 base and 2 bases respectively, with 14 bases between them. There are 16 residues in the CDR3. Per the germline V gene, CDR1 is LNHDA and CDR2 is SQIVND (reference sequence).